The 4 T cell receptor beta chains listed next were all sequenced from one sample in a study of blood T cell repertoires in COVID-19. Generated by immunoSEQ multiplex PCR, the TCRdb table keeps only in-frame clones and is missing some. The sample shows more than 300,000 clones, around 84% of them seen only once. Source material: PBMCs or T cells enriched from blood (not recorded which). These receptors all come from a woman in her late teens or twenties who had recovered from COVID-19.

Comment on this clone: Other DNA sequences in the same sample also yield this CDR3. V gene TRBV3-1 (or the pseudogene TRBV3-2) combines with J gene TRBJ1-2; the D is unclear. CDR1 is LGHDT and CDR2 is YNNKEL in the germline V gene (reference sequence). With 3 bases removed from V and 5 bases from J, the gap between germline ends came to 7 bases. The CDR3 has 12 residues. CDR3 sequence: CASSQPDYGYTF. CDR3 DNA: TGTGCCAGCAGCCAGCCAGATTATGGCTACACCTTC.

This chain joins TRBV12-5 and TRBJ1-1; TRBD1 aligns across 8 bases. The CDR3 covers 15 residues. The trim removed 3 bases at V and 4 bases at J, leaving 7 bases unmatched. Germline CDR1 is LGHNT and CDR2 is FRNRAP. The CDR3 nucleotides are TGTGCTAGTGGTTTAGTGACAGGGGTCATCACTGAAGCTTTCTTT. This encodes CASGLVTGVITEAFF.

This chain joins TRBV3-1 (or the pseudogene TRBV3-2) and TRBJ2-5; possible D gene TRBD2, 6 bases. Germline CDR1 LGHDT, CDR2 YNNKEL (reference sequence). V was cut by 4 bases and J by 2 bases, with 11 bases left in between. CDR3 length: 14 amino acids. CDR3 nucleotides: TGTGCCAGCAGCCCGCCGGGACTTCAAGAGACCCAGTACTTC. Protein product: CASSPPGLQETQYF.

The V gene is TRBV5-5, the J gene TRBJ1-6; D gene uncertain. Deletions cut 5 bases from V and 1 base from J, with 13 bases between. Per germline, CDR1 SGHKS and CDR2 YYEKEE (reference sequence). The CDR3 covers 16 residues. The CDR3 DNA reads as TGTGCCAGCAGGCTACCTTTACGGTCCTATAATTCACCCCTCCACTTT. This codes for CASRLPLRSYNSPLHF.